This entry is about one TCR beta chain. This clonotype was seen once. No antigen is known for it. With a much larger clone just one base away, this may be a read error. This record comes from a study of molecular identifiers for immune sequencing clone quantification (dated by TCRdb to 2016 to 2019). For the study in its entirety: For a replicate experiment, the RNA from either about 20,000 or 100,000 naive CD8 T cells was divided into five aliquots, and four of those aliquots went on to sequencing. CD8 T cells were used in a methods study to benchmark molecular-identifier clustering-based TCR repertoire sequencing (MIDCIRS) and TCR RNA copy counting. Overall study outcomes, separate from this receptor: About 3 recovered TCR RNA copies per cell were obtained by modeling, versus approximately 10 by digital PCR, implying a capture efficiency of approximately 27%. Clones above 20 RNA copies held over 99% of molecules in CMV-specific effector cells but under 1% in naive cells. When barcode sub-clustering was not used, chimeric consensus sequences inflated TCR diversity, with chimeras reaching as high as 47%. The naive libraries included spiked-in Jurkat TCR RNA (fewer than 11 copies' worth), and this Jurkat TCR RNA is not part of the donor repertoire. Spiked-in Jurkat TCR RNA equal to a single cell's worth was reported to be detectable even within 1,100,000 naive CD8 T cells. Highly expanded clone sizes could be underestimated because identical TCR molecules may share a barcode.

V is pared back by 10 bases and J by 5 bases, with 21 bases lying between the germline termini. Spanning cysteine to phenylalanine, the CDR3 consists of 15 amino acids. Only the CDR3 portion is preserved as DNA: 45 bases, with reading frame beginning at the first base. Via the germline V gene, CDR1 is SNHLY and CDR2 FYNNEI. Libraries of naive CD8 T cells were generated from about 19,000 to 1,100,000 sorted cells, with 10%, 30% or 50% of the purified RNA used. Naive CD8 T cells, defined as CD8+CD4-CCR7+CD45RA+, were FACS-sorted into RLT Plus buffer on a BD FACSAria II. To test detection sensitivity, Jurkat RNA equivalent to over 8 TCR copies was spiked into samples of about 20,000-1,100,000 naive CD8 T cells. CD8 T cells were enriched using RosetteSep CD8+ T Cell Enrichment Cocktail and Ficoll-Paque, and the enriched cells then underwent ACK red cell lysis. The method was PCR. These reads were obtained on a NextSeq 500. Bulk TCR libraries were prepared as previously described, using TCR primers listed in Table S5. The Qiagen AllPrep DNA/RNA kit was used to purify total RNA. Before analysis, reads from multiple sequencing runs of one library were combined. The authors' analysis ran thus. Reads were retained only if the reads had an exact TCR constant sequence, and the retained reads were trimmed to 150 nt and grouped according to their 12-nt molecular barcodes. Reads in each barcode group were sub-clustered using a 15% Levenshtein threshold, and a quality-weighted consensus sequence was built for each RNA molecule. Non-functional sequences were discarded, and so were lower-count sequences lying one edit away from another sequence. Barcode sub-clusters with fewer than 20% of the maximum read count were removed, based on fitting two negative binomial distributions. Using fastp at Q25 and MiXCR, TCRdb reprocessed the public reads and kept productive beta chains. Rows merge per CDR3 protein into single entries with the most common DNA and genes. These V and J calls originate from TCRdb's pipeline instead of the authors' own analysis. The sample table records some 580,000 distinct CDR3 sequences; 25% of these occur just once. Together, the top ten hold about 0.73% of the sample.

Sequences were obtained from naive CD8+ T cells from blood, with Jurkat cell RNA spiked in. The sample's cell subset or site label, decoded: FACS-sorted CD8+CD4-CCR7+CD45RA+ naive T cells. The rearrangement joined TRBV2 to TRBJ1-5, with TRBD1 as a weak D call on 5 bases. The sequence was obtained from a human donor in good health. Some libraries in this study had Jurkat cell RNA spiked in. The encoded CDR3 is CATEGRRVKDQPQHF. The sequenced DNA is TGTGCCACCGAAGGTCGCAGGGTTAAGGATCAGCCCCAGCATTTT.